The 27 T cell receptor beta chains reported below all come from one sample, sequenced in a study of neurological immune-mediated disorders. TCRdb itself ran the 5' RACE reads through MiXCR, one entry per CDR3 protein. This sample yields nearly 60,000 distinct CDR3 sequences, of which 3% to 4% are seen a single time; approximately 7.1% belongs to the top ten. Input material: PBMCs. These receptor sequences come from a woman aged 55-70 years with multiple sclerosis.

This clonotype was seen at least ten times. V usage is TRBV10-3 and J usage is TRBJ1-4, with TRBD1 as a possible D gene (6 bases). Trimming stripped 6 bases from V and 8 bases from J, with 10 bases between. The CDR3 spans 12 residues. Germline CDR1 is ENHRY and CDR2 is SYGVKD. CDR3 sequence: CAISHDREKLFF. The CDR3 nucleotides read TGTGCCATCAGCCATGACAGGGAAAAACTGTTTTTT.

This clonotype has ten or more counts. The rearrangement links TRBV7-2 to TRBJ1-4, with D unclear. The ends were cut back, 6 bases at V and 6 bases at J, with 17 bases in the middle. CDR1 is SGHTA and CDR2 is FQGNSA in the germline V gene. There are 15 residues in the CDR3. The CDR3 DNA sequence: TGTGCCAGCAGTCTCAGCCCCGCTAGAGATGAAAAACTGTTTTTT. Translated: CASSLSPARDEKLFF.

This chain joins TRBV20-1 and TRBJ2-2; the match to TRBD2 covers 9 bases. J gave up 5 bases and V 5 bases, and 6 bases lay outside the gene matches. CDR3 size: 14 residues. Germline V lookup: CDR1 DFQATT, CDR2 SNEGSKA (reference sequence). The CDR3 DNA reads TGCAGTGCTCCCTCCACTAGCGGGACCGGGGAGCTGTTTTTT. Translating gives CSAPSTSGTGELFF.

This clonotype was seen at least ten times. V and J are TRBV7-9 and TRBJ2-5, with TRBD2 as a possible D gene (6 bases). Per the germline V gene, CDR1 is SEHNR and CDR2 is FQNEAQ (reference sequence). The V end was cut by 2 bases, the J end by 5 bases, with 12 bases between. There are 14 residues in the CDR3. The CDR3 DNA reads TGTGCCAGCAGCTTAATGGGGGGAGAGGAGACCCAGTACTTC. Protein sequence: CASSLMGGEETQYF. Complete variable domain (other parts from reference TRBV7-9 and TRBJ2-5): DTGVSQNPRHKITKRGQNVTFRCDPISEHNRLYWYRQTLGQGPEFLTYFQNEAQLEKSRLLSDRFSAERPKGSFSTLEIQRTEQGDSAMYLCASSLMGGEETQYFGPGTRLLVL.

This clonotype has a count of ten or more. The chain has TRBV12-3 or TRBV12-4 and TRBJ2-1, with TRBD2 identical over 11 bases. V lost 2 bases to trimming and J lost 7 bases; unmatched junction nucleotides: 4. The CDR3 is 15 amino acids. DNA of the CDR3: TGTGCCAGCAGTTTACTAGCGGGGGGACTGAATGAGCAGTTCTTC. Translating gives CASSLLAGGLNEQFF.

This clonotype was detected many times. The chain employs TRBV6-2 or TRBV6-3 and TRBJ2-1; D gene uncertain. Germline CDR1 and CDR2: MNHEY and SVGEGT. V dropped 2 bases and J dropped 13 bases, with 9 bases sitting between them. CDR3 length equals 11 residues. CDR3 DNA sequence: TGTGCCAGCAGTTACAACCGCAAACAGTTCTTC. Residues: CASSYNRKQFF.

The table lists this clonotype with many counts. The V and J genes are TRBV4-1 and TRBJ1-2; TRBD1 is a possible D gene (6 bases). Germline CDR1 and CDR2: MGHRA and YSYEKL. V shed 0 bases and J shed 6 bases, with 17 bases lying between them. The CDR3 is 16 amino acids. The chain's CDR3 is CASSQDSRAGEDGYTF. As DNA, the CDR3 is TGCGCCAGCAGCCAAGATTCGAGGGCAGGGGAGGATGGCTACACCTTC.

Ten or more counts support this clonotype. V and J are TRBV15 and TRBJ2-1, with TRBD2 matching 10 bases. V trimming: 4 bases; J trimming: 3 bases; junction bases outside the gene matches: 3. The CDR3 is 15 residues long. In germline, CDR1 is LNHNV, CDR2 YYDKDF (reference sequence). DNA for the CDR3: TGTGCCACCAGCACAAAGCGGGAGGGCTACAATGAGCAGTTCTTC. Amino acid sequence: CATSTKREGYNEQFF.

This clonotype was recorded many times. The chain is built from TRBV7-3 and TRBJ2-2, with D hard to call. V shed 5 bases and J shed 8 bases, with 6 bases lying between them. The germline V gene encodes CDR1 SGHTA and CDR2 FQGTGA. The length of the CDR3 is 11 residues. Here the CDR3 reads CASSPGGELFF. As DNA, the CDR3 is TGTGCCAGCAGCCCAGGAGGGGAGCTGTTTTTT. The entire variable domain, with the rest obtained from reference TRBV7-3 and TRBJ2-2, is as follows: GAGVSQTPSNKVTEKGKYVELRCDPISGHTALYWYRQSLGQGPEFLIYFQGTGAADDSGLPNDRFFAVRPEGSVSTLKIQRTERGDSAVYLCASSPGGELFFGEGSRLTVL.

This clonotype was counted many times. The chain is built from TRBV24-1 and TRBJ2-2; no clear D gene. This CDR3 region has 13 residues. Germline loops: CDR1 KGHDR, CDR2 SFDVKD. Trimming stripped 3 bases from V and 9 bases from J, with 10 bases between. The CDR3 is CATSDPTRWELFF. Here the CDR3 DNA reads TGTGCCACCAGTGATCCGACCCGCTGGGAGCTGTTTTTT.

In this sample, this clonotype turned up many times. The chain is built from TRBV19 and TRBJ2-7; no definite D call. Germline values: CDR1 LNHDA, CDR2 SQIVND (reference sequence). V was shortened by 5 bases and J by 9 bases, with 17 bases between the two germline ends. The CDR3 is 13 amino acids. CDR3 sequence reads: CASSPSVAAAQYF. For the CDR3, the DNA is TGTGCCAGTAGTCCCTCGGTTGCGGCAGCGCAGTACTTC.

This clonotype was counted ten times or more. The rearrangement uses TRBV5-1 and TRBJ1-4, with 7 bases that match TRBD1. In germline, CDR1 is SGHRS, CDR2 YFSETQ. V dropped 4 bases and J dropped 7; count of bases not matched to a gene: 7. This CDR3 spans 14 amino acids. DNA of the CDR3: TGCGCCAGCAGCATGACAGGGAGTAGTGAAAAACTGTTTTTT. It is translated as CASSMTGSSEKLFF.

There are many counts of this clonotype. V and J are TRBV2 and TRBJ2-3, with TRBD1 identical over 8 bases. Germline CDR1 and CDR2: SNHLY and FYNNEI. Germline trimming cut 5 bases from V and 0 bases from J; bases unmatched to any gene: 4. The CDR3 has 15 residues. CDR3 residues: CASSYRDRSTDTQYF. The DNA for the CDR3 is TGTGCCAGCAGTTACCGGGACAGGAGCACAGATACGCAGTATTTT.

This clonotype was seen at least ten times. This sequence joins TRBV20-1 and TRBJ2-1; weak D call: TRBD2 (5 bases). This CDR3 comprises 14 residues. Trimming removed 6 bases from V and 8 bases from J, with 20 bases in between. From germline, CDR1 is DFQATT and CDR2 SNEGSKA (reference sequence). The CDR3 region has the DNA TGCAGTGCAAAGGACCTACCGGGATTTCATGAGCAGTTCTTC. Protein: CSAKDLPGFHEQFF.

This clonotype was seen at least ten times. The V and J genes are TRBV6-1 and TRBJ2-3; D ambiguous. Germline CDR1 and CDR2: MNHNS and SASEGT. This CDR3 is 15 amino acids long. The V end lost 5 bases, the J end lost 0 bases, and 12 bases lay between the germline ends. CDR3 residues: CASSLYIDSTDTQYF. CDR3 in DNA: TGTGCCAGCAGTTTATACATAGACAGCACAGATACGCAGTATTTT.

This clonotype has ten or more counts. One end of the junction is discordant with germline, which a read error may explain. The V call is TRBV7-7, the J call TRBJ2-2; possibly TRBD1 or TRBD2 for D (5 bases each). The CDR3 is 15 amino acids. Germline V CDR1 and CDR2: SSHAT, FNYEAQ (reference sequence). The CDR3 bases are TGTGCTAGCAGCCGCGACGGGGCTAGCACCGGGGAGCTGTTTTTT. Protein: CASSRDGASTGELFF.

In its sample, this clonotype was seen many times. CDR3 sequence (DNA): TGCAGTGCTAGTGATGATAGCAATCAGCCCCAGCATTTT. It specifies CSASDDSNQPQHF. The genes are TRBV20-1 and TRBJ1-5; D call uncertain. V was shortened by 3 bases and J by 0 bases, with 6 bases between the two germline ends. Germline assignment: CDR1 DFQATT and CDR2 SNEGSKA (reference sequence). The CDR3 loop spans 13 amino acids.

This clonotype was counted ten times or more. V usage is TRBV29-1 and J usage is TRBJ2-4; D may match TRBD1 or TRBD2 (6 bases each). CDR3 length: 13 residues. Between the trimmed V and J ends, which lost 3 bases and 8 bases, there was a span of 14 bases. Germline assignment: CDR1 SQVTM and CDR2 ANQGSEA. In DNA form, the CDR3 reads TGCAGCGTTGACGAGGGGGGCTCGGACATTCAGTACTTC. Protein: CSVDEGGSDIQYF.

This clonotype has only a few counts. The chain carries TRBV4-1 and TRBJ1-2; weak D call: TRBD1 (6 bases). Germline values: CDR1 MGHRA, CDR2 YSYEKL. Trimming removed 0 bases from V and 2 bases from J, with 7 bases in between. The CDR3 length is 14 residues. CDR3 loop: CASSQDRGNYGYTF. CDR3 in DNA: TGCGCCAGCAGCCAAGATAGGGGGAACTATGGCTACACCTTC.

Ten or more counts support this clonotype. The V gene is TRBV6-6, the J gene TRBJ2-7; the D is unclear. The CDR3 is made up of 14 amino acids. The germline V gene encodes CDR1 MNHNY and CDR2 SVGAGI (reference sequence). V was cut by 2 bases and J by 0 bases, with 8 bases left in between. The CDR3 sequence: CASSYAVSSYEQYF. CDR3 sequence (DNA): TGTGCCAGCAGTTACGCGGTGAGCTCCTACGAGCAGTACTTC.

This clonotype was recorded at least ten times. J is TRBJ2-1 and V is TRBV24-1; D is undetermined. V was clipped by 4 bases and J by 0 bases, with 9 bases between them. CDR3 length equals 15 residues. Germline V gene data show CDR1 as KGHDR and CDR2 as SFDVKD. The CDR3 DNA reads as TGTGCCACCAGTGAAGGTCGTAGCTCCTACAATGAGCAGTTCTTC. This translates into CATSEGRSSYNEQFF.

This clonotype was seen repeatedly, ten times or more. This sequence joins TRBV7-9 and TRBJ2-7; D remains unclear. The CDR3 is made up of 11 amino acids. Per germline, CDR1 SEHNR and CDR2 FQNEAQ (reference sequence). V was shortened by 0 bases and J by 6 bases, with 3 bases between the two germline ends. This chain's CDR3 is CASSLAGEQYF. In DNA form, the CDR3 reads TGTGCCAGCAGCTTAGCAGGCGAGCAGTACTTC.

In this sample, this clonotype turned up many times. This chain uses TRBV4-1 with TRBJ2-1; no clear D gene. This CDR3 is 12 amino acids long. Between the trimmed V and J ends, which lost 2 bases and 7 bases, there was a span of 6 bases. CDR1 is MGHRA and CDR2 is YSYEKL in the germline V gene. Here the CDR3 DNA reads TGCGCCAGCAGCCAACCCTCTAATGAGCAGTTCTTC. It encodes CASSQPSNEQFF.

This clonotype showed up many times. The gene calls are TRBV20-1 and TRBJ2-3; D not certain. Germline values: CDR1 DFQATT, CDR2 SNEGSKA (reference sequence). This CDR3 region has 11 residues. The ends were cut back, 7 bases at V and 4 bases at J, with 9 bases in the middle. Here the CDR3 reads CSGLTSDTQYF. The DNA for the CDR3 is TGCAGTGGCCTGACCTCAGATACGCAGTATTTT.

The chain couples TRBV7-2 to TRBJ2-2; D is unresolved. The CDR3 loop spans 13 amino acids. With 8 bases removed from V and 0 bases from J, the gap between germline ends came to 7 bases. CDR1 is SGHTA, CDR2 FQGNSA, per germline. The CDR3 DNA reads TGTGCCAGCGCCTGGGCGAACACCGGGGAGCTGTTTTTT. Translated: CASAWANTGELFF.

This clonotype has at least ten counts. The chain carries TRBV20-1 and TRBJ2-1; 8 nucleotides line up with TRBD2. The CDR3 length is 16 residues. Germline CDR1 DFQATT, CDR2 SNEGSKA (reference sequence). The V and J ends lost 0 bases and 8 bases, in that order; junction bases with no gene match: 12. The CDR3 region is CSARDGTKRELDEQFF. The CDR3, as DNA: TGCAGTGCTAGAGACGGGACAAAGCGGGAGCTCGATGAGCAGTTCTTC.

This clonotype was found many times. CDR3 sequence: CASSHTSLSNQPQHF. The CDR3 region has the DNA TGTGCCAGCAGTCATACCTCGCTGAGTAATCAGCCCCAGCATTTT. This sequence joins TRBV28 and TRBJ1-5; D gene ambiguous. Germline V lookup: CDR1 MDHEN, CDR2 SYDVKM. The CDR3 consists of 15 residues. The V end was cut by 5 bases, the J end by 4 bases, with 15 bases between.